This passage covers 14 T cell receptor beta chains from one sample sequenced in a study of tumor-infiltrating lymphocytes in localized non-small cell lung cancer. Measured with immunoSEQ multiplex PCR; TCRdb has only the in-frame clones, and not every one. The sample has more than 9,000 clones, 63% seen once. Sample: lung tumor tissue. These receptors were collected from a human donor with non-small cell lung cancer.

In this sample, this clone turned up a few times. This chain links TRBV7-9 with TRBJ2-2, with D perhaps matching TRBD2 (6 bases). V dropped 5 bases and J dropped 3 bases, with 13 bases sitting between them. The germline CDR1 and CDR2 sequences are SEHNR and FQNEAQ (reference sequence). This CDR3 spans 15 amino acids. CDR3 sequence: CASSPGLAYTGELFF. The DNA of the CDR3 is TGTGCCAGCAGCCCGGGACTGGCATACACCGGGGAGCTGTTTTTT.

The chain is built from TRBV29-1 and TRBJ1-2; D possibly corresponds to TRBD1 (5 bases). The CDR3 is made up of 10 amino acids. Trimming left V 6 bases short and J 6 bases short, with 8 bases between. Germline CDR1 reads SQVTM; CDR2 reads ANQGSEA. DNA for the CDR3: TGCAGCGTAGGGGACGATGGCTACACCTTC. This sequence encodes CSVGDDGYTF.

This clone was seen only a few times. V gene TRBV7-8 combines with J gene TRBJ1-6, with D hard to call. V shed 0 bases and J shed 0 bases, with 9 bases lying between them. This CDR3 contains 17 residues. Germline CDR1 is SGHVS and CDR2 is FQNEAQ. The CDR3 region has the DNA TGTGCCAGCAGCTTAGCGGGAAGTAACTCCTATAATTCACCCCTCCACTTT. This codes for CASSLAGSNSYNSPLHF.

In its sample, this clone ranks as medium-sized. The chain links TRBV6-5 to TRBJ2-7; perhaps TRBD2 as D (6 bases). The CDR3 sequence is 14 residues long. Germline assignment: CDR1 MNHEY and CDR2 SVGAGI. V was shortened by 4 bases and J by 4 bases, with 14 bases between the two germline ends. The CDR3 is CASSFWRGAYEQYF. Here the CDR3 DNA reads TGTGCCAGCAGTTTTTGGAGGGGAGCATACGAGCAGTACTTC.

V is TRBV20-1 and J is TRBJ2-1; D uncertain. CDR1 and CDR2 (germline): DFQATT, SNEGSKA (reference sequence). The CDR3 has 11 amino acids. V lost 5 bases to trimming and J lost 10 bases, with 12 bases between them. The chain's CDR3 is CSAPLSREQFF. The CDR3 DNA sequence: TGCAGTGCTCCTTTGTCGCGGGAGCAGTTCTTC.

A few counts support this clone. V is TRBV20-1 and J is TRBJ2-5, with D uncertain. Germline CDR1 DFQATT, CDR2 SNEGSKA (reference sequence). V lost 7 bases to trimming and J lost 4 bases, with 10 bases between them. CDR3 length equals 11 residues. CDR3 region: CSDLVGETQYF. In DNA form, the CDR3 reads TGCAGTGACTTAGTCGGAGAGACCCAGTACTTC.

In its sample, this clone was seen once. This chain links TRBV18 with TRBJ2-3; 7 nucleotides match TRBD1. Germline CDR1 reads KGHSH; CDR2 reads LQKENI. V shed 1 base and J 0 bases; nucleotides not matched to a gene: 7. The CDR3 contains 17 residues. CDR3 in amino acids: CASSPQWAGGSTDTQYF. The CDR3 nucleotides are TGTGCCAGCTCACCACAGTGGGCAGGGGGAAGCACAGATACGCAGTATTTT.

The CDR3 region has the DNA TGTGCCAGCAGCTTCTTCAGACGCGCAAGCTACGAGCAGTACTTC. Its translation is CASSFFRRASYEQYF. The V call is TRBV5-5, the J call TRBJ2-7, with D hard to call. CDR1 and CDR2 (germline): SGHKS, YYEKEE (reference sequence). Trimming stripped 2 bases from V and 3 bases from J, with 15 bases between. The CDR3 extends over 15 amino acids.

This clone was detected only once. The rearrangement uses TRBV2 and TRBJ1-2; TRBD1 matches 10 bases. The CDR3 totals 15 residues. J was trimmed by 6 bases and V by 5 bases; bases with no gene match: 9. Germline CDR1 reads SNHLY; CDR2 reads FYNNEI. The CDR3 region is CASSLNRDRGHGYTF. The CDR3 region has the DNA TGTGCCAGCAGTCTCAATCGGGACAGGGGACATGGCTACACCTTC.

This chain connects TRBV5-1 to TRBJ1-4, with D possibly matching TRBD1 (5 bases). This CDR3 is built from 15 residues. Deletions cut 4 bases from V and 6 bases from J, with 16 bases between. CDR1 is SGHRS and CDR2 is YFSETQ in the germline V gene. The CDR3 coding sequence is TGCGCCAGCAGCCTCGGGACGGCTAGGGATGAAAAACTGTTTTTT. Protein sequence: CASSLGTARDEKLFF.

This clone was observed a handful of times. CDR3: CASRSLGGRGTIYF. The CDR3, as DNA: TGTGCCAGCAGGTCATTAGGTGGCCGGGGCACCATATATTTT. J is TRBJ1-3 and V is TRBV6-5, with D hard to call. Per germline, CDR1 MNHEY and CDR2 SVGAGI. V was pared by 6 bases and J by 9 bases, with 18 bases between. This CDR3 has 14 residues.

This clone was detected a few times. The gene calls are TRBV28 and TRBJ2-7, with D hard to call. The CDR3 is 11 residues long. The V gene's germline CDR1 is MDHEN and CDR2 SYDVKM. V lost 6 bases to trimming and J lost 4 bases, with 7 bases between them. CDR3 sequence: CASSPHYEQYF. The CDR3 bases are TGTGCCAGCAGCCCGCATTACGAGCAGTACTTC.

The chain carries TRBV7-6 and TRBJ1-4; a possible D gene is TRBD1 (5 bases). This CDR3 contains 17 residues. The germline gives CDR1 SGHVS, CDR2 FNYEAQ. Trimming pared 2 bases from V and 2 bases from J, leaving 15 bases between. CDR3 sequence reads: CASSLSRQGRTNEKLFF. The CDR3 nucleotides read TGTGCCAGCAGCTTATCTCGGCAGGGCAGGACTAATGAAAAACTGTTTTTT.

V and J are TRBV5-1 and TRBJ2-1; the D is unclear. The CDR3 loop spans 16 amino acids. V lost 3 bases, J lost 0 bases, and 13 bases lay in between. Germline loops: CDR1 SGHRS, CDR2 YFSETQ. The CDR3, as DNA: TGCGCCAGCAGCTACAAGCAGCCAAACTCCTACAATGAGCAGTTCTTC. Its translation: CASSYKQPNSYNEQFF.